Described below is a single T cell receptor beta chain sequence and its context. This sample is drawn from a study of blood T cell repertoires in COVID-19. Turning to the study itself: The United States, Italy and Spain provided the acute and convalescent COVID-19 samples. Nucleic acid was either cDNA or gDNA, and it came from T cells, B-cell-depleted T cells, or PBMCs.

Source study methods: The authors estimated nucleated cell counts from reference gene primer amplification. Profiling relied on immunoSEQ multiplex PCR, and the TCRdb table lists in-frame clones only, not all of them. V, J and clone size derive from that table, while D and trimming were established from the DNA sequence. The repertoire holds 350,000 or so clones, around 90% seen once, with 6% to 7.5% in the top ten. CDR1 and CDR2 (germline): SGHRS, YFSETQ. J lost 0 bases, V lost 3 bases, and 5 bases had no gene match. The CDR3 totals 15 residues. This rearrangement joins TRBV5-1 to TRBJ2-7; 8 bases align to TRBD1. The source of this sequence is a man aged 18 to 30 with active or convalescent COVID-19. Sequencing was done on a sample of peripheral blood. The CDR3 region is CASSSGQGGSYEQYF. The CDR3 coding sequence is TGCGCCAGCAGCTCCGGACAGGGCGGCTCCTACGAGCAGTACTTC.